What follows are 11 T cell receptor beta chains derived from one specimen sequenced in a study of CD4 and CD8 cells across lung adenocarcinoma regions. TCRdb itself ran the PCR reads through MiXCR, one entry per CDR3 protein. The table includes some 16,000 distinct CDR3 sequences, just under 55% detected once. The sample comprised CD8+ T cells from the center of a lung tumor. The receptors come from a female donor with lung adenocarcinoma. The CD4 and CD8 labels of this study may be unreliable.

Many counts were recorded for this clonotype. The V and J genes are TRBV6-1 and TRBJ1-1; D is unresolved. The length of the CDR3 is 14 residues. Per germline, CDR1 MNHNS and CDR2 SASEGT. The V end was cut by 4 bases, the J end by 0 bases, with 9 bases between. The CDR3 spells CASSGGQMNTEAFF. CDR3 nucleotides: TGTGCCAGCAGTGGAGGGCAAATGAACACTGAAGCTTTCTTT.

This clonotype has a single count. The rearrangement joins TRBV7-8 to TRBJ2-5; 7 bases fit TRBD1. TRBJ2-7 explains the end of the DNA better; the J call may be wrong. Germline assignment: CDR1 SGHVS and CDR2 FQNEAQ. The CDR3 runs 14 residues. CDR3 residues: CASSLAGQNYEQYF. The CDR3 DNA follows: TGTGCCAGCAGCTTAGCGGGACAGAACTACGAGCAGTACTTC.

The chain is built from TRBV6-1 and TRBJ2-1; 7 bases fit TRBD2. Germline trimming cut 9 bases from V and 13 bases from J; bases unmatched to any gene: 9. Germline assignment: CDR1 MNHNS and CDR2 SASEGT. This CDR3 has 11 amino acids. This chain's CDR3 is CASRLAVLQFF. DNA of the CDR3: TGTGCCAGTCGACTAGCCGTACTACAGTTCTTC.

This clonotype has ten or more counts. The V call is TRBV7-8, the J call TRBJ1-6, with D perhaps TRBD1 (5 bases). This CDR3 region has 14 residues. Trimming stripped 7 bases from V and 8 bases from J, with 15 bases between. From germline, CDR1 is SGHVS and CDR2 FQNEAQ. In DNA, the CDR3 is TGTGCCAGCAACAAAGGGTTCAGGGATTCACCCCTCCACTTT. Amino acids: CASNKGFRDSPLHF.

This clonotype ranks as medium-sized (0.01 to 0.1%). The chain combines TRBV6-1 with TRBJ1-1, with 8 bases identical to TRBD1. The CDR3 covers 13 residues. Germline assignment: CDR1 MNHNS and CDR2 SASEGT. After removal of 6 bases from V and 4 bases from J, the junction contained 4 bases not matched to a gene. The CDR3 sequence: CASRDRGGTEAFF. The CDR3 DNA sequence: TGTGCCAGCAGAGACAGGGGCGGCACTGAAGCTTTCTTT.

As to this clonotype: A junction boundary mismatches the germline segment, possibly from a read error. This chain connects TRBV6-1 to TRBJ2-3, with 8 bases fitting TRBD2. Germline CDR1 reads MNHNS; CDR2 reads SASEGT. The length of the CDR3 is 17 residues. In DNA form, the CDR3 reads TGTGCCAGCAGCCGGGGACTAGGGGGGCGTGTCCCAGATACCCAGTATTTT. It is translated as CASSRGLGGRVPDTQYF.

This clonotype was detected only once. The rearrangement uses TRBV6-1 and TRBJ2-1, with D perhaps assigned TRBD1 or TRBD2 (5 bases each). The J call may be incorrect, as the DNA end agrees better with TRBJ2-7. The CDR3 covers 17 residues. CDR1 is MNHNS, CDR2 SASEGT, per germline. In nucleotides, the CDR3 is TGTGCCAGCACCTCCCAAGGCGCAGGGACCTCCTCCTACGAGCAGTACTTC. It specifies CASTSQGAGTSSYEQYF.

This clonotype was detected only once. An end of the junction does not agree with germline; a read error may underlie this. This rearrangement joins TRBV10-3 to TRBJ2-5, with D perhaps given as TRBD1 or TRBD2 (7 bases each). The CDR3 consists of 13 residues. Germline CDR1 reads ENHRY; CDR2 reads SYGVKD. CDR3 DNA: TGTGCCACTACAGCAGGGGGGGGAGAGGTCCTGTCTTTC. This sequence encodes CATTAGGGEVLSF.

Worth noting for this clonotype: An end of the junction differs from the germline gene, which may be a read error. This chain links TRBV27 with TRBJ2-5; D perhaps matches TRBD2 (5 bases). Per germline, CDR1 MNHEY and CDR2 SMNVEV (reference sequence). There are 14 residues in the CDR3. The DNA of the CDR3 is TGTGCCAGCAGTTTGGGCGGGTTCCAAGATACCCAGTACTTT. Amino acids: CASSLGGFQDTQYF.

This clonotype was seen many times. This rearrangement joins TRBV6-5 to TRBJ2-1; no clear D. Germline V gene sequence: CDR1 MNHEY, CDR2 SVGAGI. Trimming cost V 2 bases and J 0 bases, with 8 bases left between them. The CDR3 has 15 residues. Written as DNA, the CDR3 is TGTGCCAGCAGTTACGTTGAGAGCTCCTACAATGAGCAGTTCTTC. As protein: CASSYVESSYNEQFF.

The chain combines TRBV10-3 with TRBJ2-3; D tentatively reads TRBD1 or TRBD2 (5 bases each). V was trimmed by 11 bases and J by 4 bases, leaving 22 bases between them. Germline CDR1 reads ENHRY; CDR2 reads SYGVKD. The CDR3 is 15 amino acids. The CDR3 is CAGGVGARSPDTQYF. The CDR3 bases are TGTGCCGGGGGTGTGGGAGCGCGGAGCCCAGATACGCAGTATTTT.